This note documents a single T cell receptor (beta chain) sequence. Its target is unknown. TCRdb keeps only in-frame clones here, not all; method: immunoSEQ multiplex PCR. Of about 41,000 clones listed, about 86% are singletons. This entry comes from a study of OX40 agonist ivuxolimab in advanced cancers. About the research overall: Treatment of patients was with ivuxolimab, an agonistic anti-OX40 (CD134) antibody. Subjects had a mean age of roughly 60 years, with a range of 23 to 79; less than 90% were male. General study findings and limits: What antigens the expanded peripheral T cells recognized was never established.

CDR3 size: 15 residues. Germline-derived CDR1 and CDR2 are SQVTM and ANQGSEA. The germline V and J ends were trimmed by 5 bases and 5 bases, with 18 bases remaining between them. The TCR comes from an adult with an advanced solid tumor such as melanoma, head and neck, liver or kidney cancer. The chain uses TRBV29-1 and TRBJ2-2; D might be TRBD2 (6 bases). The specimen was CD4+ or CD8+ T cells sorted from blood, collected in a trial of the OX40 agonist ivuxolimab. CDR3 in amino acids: CSVSFRGRGTGELFF. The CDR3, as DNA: TGCAGCGTTAGTTTCCGGGGCCGGGGGACCGGGGAGCTGTTTTTT.